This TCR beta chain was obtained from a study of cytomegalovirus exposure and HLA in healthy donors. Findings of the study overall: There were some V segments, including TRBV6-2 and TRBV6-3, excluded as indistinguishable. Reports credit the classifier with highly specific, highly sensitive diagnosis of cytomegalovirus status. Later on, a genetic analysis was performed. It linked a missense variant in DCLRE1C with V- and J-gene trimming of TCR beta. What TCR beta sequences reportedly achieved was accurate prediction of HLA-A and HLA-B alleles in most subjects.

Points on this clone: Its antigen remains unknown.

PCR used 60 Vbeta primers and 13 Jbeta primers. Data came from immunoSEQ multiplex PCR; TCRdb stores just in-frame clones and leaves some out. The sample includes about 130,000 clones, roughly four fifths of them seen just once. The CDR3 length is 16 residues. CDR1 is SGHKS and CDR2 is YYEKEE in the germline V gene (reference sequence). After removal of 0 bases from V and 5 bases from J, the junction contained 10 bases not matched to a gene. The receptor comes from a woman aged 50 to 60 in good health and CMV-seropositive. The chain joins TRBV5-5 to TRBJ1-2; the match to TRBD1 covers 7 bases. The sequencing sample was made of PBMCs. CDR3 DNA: TGTGCCAGCAGCTTGGAGGGGGCAGGGAAGGAATATGGCTACACCTTC. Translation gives CASSLEGAGKEYGYTF.